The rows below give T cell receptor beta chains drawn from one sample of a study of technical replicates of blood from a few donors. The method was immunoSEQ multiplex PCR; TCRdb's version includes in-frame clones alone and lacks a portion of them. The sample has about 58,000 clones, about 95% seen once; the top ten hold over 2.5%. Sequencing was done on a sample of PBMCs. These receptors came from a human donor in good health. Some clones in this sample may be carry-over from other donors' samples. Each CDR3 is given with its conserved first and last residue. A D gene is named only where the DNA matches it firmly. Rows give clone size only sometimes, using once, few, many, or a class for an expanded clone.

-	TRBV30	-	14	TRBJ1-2	CAWKVDSQNYGYTF	TGTGCCTGGAAGGTGGACTCGCAAAACTATGGCTACACCTTC
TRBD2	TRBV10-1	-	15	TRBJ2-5	CAGGRAGGSQETQYF	TGCGCCGGCGGACGGGCGGGGGGATCACAAGAGACCCAGTACTTC
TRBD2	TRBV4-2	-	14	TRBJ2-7	CASSQSGSSYEQYF	TGTGCCAGCAGCCAGAGCGGGAGTTCCTACGAGCAGTACTTC
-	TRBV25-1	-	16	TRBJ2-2	CASSDVRGLNTGELFF	TGTGCCAGCAGTGACGTCAGGGGTCTGAACACCGGGGAGCTGTTTTTT
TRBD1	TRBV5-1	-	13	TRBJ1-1	CASSKGQGFEAFF	TGCGCCAGCAGCAAGGGACAGGGGTTTGAAGCTTTCTTT
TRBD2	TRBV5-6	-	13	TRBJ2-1	CASSSGTRNEQFF	TGTGCCAGCAGCTCCGGGACTAGGAATGAGCAGTTCTTC
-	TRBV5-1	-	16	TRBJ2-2	CASSLWDTSNTGELFF	TGCGCCAGCAGCTTGTGGGACACCTCGAACACCGGGGAGCTGTTTTTT
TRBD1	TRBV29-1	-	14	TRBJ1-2	CSGRDSGGSGGYTF	TGCAGCGGCCGGGACAGTGGAGGGTCGGGTGGCTACACCTTC
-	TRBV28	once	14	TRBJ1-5	CASSFFSGNQPQHF	TGTGCCAGCAGTTTTTTTTCAGGAAATCAGCCCCAGCATTTT
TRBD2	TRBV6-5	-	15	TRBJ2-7	CASSYASSGNYEQYF	TGTGCCAGCAGTTACGCGTCTAGCGGGAACTACGAGCAGTACTTC
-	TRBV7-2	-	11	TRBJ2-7	CASSLETLQYF	TGTGCCAGCAGCTTAGAGACTTTGCAGTACTTC
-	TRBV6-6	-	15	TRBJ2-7	CASSFPRDGNYEQYF	TGTGCCAGCAGTTTCCCGCGGGACGGGAACTACGAGCAGTACTTC
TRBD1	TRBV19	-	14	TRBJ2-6	CASRDRVGANVLTF	TGTGCCAGTAGAGACAGGGTTGGGGCCAACGTCCTGACTTTC
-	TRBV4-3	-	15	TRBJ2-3	CASSQDFRTTDTQYF	TGCGCCAGCAGCCAAGATTTCAGAACCACAGATACGCAGTATTTT
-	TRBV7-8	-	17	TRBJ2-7	CASSLASGTMKAYEQYF	TGTGCCAGCAGCTTAGCGTCCGGGACAATGAAAGCCTACGAGCAGTACTTC
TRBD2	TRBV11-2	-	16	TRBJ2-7	CASSLVTSGSRYEQYF	TGTGCCAGCAGCTTAGTTACTAGCGGGAGTCGGTACGAGCAGTACTTC
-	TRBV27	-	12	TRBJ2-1	CASRGSGTEQFF	TGTGCCTCACGGGGGTCCGGCACTGAGCAGTTCTTC
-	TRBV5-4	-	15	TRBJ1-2	CASSLESGINYGYTF	TGTGCCAGCAGCTTGGAGTCCGGGATTAACTATGGCTACACCTTC
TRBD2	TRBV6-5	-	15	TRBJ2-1	CASRQPSGGVDEQFF	TGTGCCAGCAGGCAGCCTAGCGGGGGGGTGGATGAGCAGTTCTTC
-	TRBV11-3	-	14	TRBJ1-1	CASSFTGSGTEAFF	TGTGCCAGCAGCTTTACGGGATCTGGCACTGAAGCTTTCTTT
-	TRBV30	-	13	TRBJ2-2	CAWSSSNTGELFF	TGTGCCTGGAGTTCCAGTAACACCGGGGAGCTGTTTTTT
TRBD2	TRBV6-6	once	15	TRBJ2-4	CASRASGGAGNIQYF	TGTGCCAGCAGGGCTAGCGGGGGGGCCGGGAACATTCAGTACTTC
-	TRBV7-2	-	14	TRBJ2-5	CASSFFGNQETQYF	TGTGCCAGCAGCTTTTTCGGGAACCAAGAGACCCAGTACTTC
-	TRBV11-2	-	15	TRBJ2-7	CASSLYQDRYYEQYF	TGTGCCAGCAGTCTGTACCAGGACAGATACTACGAGCAGTACTTC
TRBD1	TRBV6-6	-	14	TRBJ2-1	CASRTGTGYNEQFF	TGTGCCAGCAGGACCGGGACAGGGTACAATGAGCAGTTCTTC
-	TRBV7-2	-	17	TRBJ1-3	CASSLKRQGISGNTIYF	TGTGCCAGCAGCCTAAAGAGGCAGGGCATCTCTGGAAACACCATATATTTT
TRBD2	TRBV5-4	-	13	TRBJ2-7	CASSLVRGDEQYF	TGTGCCAGCAGCTTGGTACGGGGGGACGAGCAGTACTTC
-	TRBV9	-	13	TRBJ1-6	CASSVGGVAPLHF	TGTGCCAGCAGCGTAGGGGGGGTGGCACCCCTCCACTTT
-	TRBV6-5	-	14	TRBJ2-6	CASSYDTGANVLTF	TGTGCCAGCAGTTACGACACTGGGGCCAACGTCCTGACTTTC
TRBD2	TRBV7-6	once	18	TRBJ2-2	CASSPRGSGGSNTGELFF	TGTGCCAGCAGCCCCCGGGGTAGCGGGGGTAGCAACACCGGGGAGCTGTTTTTT
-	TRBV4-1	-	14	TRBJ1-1	CASSQASRGFEAFF	TGCGCCAGCAGCCAAGCCTCCCGGGGATTTGAAGCTTTCTTT
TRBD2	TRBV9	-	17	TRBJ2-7	CASSVGGAAGEIYEQYF	TGTGCCAGCAGCGTAGGGGGGGCAGCGGGAGAGATCTACGAGCAGTACTTC
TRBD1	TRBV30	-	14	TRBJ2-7	CAWRDRTSSYEQYF	TGTGCCTGGAGGGACAGGACGAGCTCCTACGAGCAGTACTTC
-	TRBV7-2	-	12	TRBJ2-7	CASSTTTGEQYF	TGTGCCAGCAGCACCACGACGGGCGAGCAGTACTTC
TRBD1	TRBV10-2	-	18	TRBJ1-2	CASSVLGDREGYGYGYTF	TGCGCCAGCAGTGTATTGGGGGACAGGGAGGGCTATGGCTATGGCTACACCTTC
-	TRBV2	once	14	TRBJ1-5	CASSEEQPHQPQHF	TGTGCCAGCAGTGAAGAACAGCCCCATCAGCCCCAGCATTTT
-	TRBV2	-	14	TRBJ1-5	CASGGRAGNQPQHF	TGTGCCAGCGGCGGCAGGGCTGGCAATCAGCCCCAGCATTTT
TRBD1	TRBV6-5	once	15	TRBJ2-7	CASSGQGLGSYEQYF	TGTGCCAGCAGTGGACAGGGTCTTGGCTCCTACGAGCAGTACTTC
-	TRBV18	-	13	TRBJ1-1	CASSQTDDTEAFF	TGTGCCAGCTCGCAGACAGACGACACTGAAGCTTTCTTT